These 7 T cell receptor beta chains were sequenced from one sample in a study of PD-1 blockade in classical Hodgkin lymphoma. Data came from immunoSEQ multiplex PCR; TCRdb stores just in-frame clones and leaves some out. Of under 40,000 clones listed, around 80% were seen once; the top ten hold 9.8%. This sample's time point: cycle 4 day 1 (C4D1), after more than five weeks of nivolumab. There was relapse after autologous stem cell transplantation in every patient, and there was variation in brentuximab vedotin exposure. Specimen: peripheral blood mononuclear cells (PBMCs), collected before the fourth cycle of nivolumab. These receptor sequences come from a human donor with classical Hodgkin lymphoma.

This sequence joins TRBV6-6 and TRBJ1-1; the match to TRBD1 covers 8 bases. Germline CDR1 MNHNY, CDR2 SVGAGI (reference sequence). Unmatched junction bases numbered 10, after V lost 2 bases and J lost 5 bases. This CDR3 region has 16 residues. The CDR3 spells CASSYKNTGGRTEAFF. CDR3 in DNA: TGTGCCAGCAGTTACAAAAACACAGGGGGACGGACTGAAGCTTTCTTT.

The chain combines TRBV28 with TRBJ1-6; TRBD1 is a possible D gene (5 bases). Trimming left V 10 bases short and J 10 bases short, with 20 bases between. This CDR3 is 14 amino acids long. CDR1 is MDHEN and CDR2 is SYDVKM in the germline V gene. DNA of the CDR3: TGTGCCACCCTTTCATCGGGGACTGGATCACCCCTCCACTTT. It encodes CATLSSGTGSPLHF.

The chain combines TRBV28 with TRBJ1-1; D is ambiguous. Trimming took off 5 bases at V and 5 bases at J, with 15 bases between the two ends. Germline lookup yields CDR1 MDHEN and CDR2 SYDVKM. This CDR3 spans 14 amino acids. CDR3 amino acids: CASSPWGGGTEAFF. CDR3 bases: TGTGCCAGCAGTCCTTGGGGTGGAGGGACTGAAGCTTTCTTT.

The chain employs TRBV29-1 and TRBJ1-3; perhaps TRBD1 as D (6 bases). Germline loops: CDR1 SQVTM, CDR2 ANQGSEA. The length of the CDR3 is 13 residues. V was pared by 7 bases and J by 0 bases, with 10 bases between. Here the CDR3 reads CSAGQPSGNTIYF. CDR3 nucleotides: TGCAGCGCAGGACAGCCCTCTGGAAACACCATATATTTT.

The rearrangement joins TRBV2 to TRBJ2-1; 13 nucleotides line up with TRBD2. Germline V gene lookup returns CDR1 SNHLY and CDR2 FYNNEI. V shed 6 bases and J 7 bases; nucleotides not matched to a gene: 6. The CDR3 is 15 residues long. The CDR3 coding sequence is TGTGCCAGCAGCGCTCAGACTAGCGGGGGGAATGAGCAGTTCTTC. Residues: CASSAQTSGGNEQFF.

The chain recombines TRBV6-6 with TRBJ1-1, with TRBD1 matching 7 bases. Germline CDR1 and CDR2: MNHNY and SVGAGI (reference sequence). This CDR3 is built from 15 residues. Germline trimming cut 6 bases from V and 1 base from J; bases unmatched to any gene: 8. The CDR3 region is CASSLTGRGNTEAFF. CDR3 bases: TGTGCCAGCAGCCTGACAGGGCGTGGGAACACTGAAGCTTTCTTT.

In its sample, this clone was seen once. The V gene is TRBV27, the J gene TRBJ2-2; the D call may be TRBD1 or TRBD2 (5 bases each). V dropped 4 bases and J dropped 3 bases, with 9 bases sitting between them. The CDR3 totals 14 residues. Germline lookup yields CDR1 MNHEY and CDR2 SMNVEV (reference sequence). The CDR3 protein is CASSWVGDTGELFF. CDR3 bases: TGTGCCAGCAGTTGGGTGGGGGACACCGGGGAGCTGTTTTTT.